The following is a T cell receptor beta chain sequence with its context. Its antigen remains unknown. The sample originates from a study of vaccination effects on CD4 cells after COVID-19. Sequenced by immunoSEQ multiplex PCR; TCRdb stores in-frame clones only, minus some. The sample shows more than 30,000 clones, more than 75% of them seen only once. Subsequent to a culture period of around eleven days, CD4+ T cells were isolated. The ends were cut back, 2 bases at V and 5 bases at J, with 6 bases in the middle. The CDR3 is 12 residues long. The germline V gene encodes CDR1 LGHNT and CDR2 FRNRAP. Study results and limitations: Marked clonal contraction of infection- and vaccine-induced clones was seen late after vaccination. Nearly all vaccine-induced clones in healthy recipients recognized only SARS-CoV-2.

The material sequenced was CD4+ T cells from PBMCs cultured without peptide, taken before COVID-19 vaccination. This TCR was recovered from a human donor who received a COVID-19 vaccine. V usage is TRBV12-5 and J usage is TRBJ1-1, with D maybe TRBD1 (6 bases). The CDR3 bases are TGTGCTAGTGGTTTGCAGGGGACTGAAGCTTTCTTT. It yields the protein CASGLQGTEAFF.